This TCR beta chain was captured by sequencing in a study of T cells in tumors after PD-1 blockade (dated by TCRdb to the late 2010s). For the wider study: Exclusion criteria were prior checkpoint blockade, use of systemic immunosuppressants, or recent radiotherapy or other anti-cancer therapy within 4 weeks. Patients were treated with either pembrolizumab 200 mg every 3 weeks or cemiplimab 350 mg every 2 weeks. While on anti-PD-1 treatment, some of the patients also continued taking daily vismodegib 150 mg. On average, peripheral blood samples had approximately 110,000 TCR templates (range roughly 24,000-280,000) and 35,000 to 40,000 unique clonotypes. Paired single-cell RNA and TCR sequencing was done in the study on site-matched tumors from patients with BCC or SCC, both before and after anti-PD-1 therapy. Bulk TCR sequencing was performed on roughly ten peripheral blood samples from 4 or 5 patients to compare blood and tumor clonotypes. RECIST version 1.1 was used to assess clinical response.

This clone was found once. No cognate antigen has been identified for it. Nothing much larger sits one base from this clone, and base qualities are not available. The sample's time point label, in plain terms: before anti-PD-1 therapy. For bulk TCRbeta sequencing, genomic DNA was extracted from tumor biopsies or peripheral blood, and input amounts ranged from roughly 550 ng to 6,500 ng. Histologically proven advanced or metastatic basal or squamous cell carcinoma was present in all patients, all of whom were poor candidates for surgical resection. Of the approximately 10 patients making up the basal cell carcinoma cohort, seven or eight underwent bulk tumor TCR sequencing. The paper as a whole reports these results and caveats: Roughly 40% of TCR clonotypes from the tumor were detected in blood, and certain novel exhausted tumor clones were present in blood collected before treatment, which suggests recruitment from the periphery. Where the novel T cell clones came from was not identified, and possible sources could include lymphoid organs or rare unexpanded clones inside the tumor or in the tumor periphery.

The immunoSEQ platform was used for deep TCRbeta sequencing. The published analysis was carried out like this. Only productive rearrangements were exported from the immunoSEQ Analyzer for downstream analysis. T cell phenotypes were assigned to bulk TCRbeta clonotypes by matching the clonotypes to single-cell RNA+TCR-seq clones with the same TCRbeta sequence. Tumor enrichment of a clone was calculated by dividing the clone's tumor frequency by the clone's PBMC frequency, both taken from bulk TCR sequencing. GLIPH was used to sort TCRs into specificity groups, which are clusters of distinct TCRs that likely recognize common antigens through shared CDR3 motifs. TCRdb's version of the immuneACCESS table is confined to in-frame rearrangements and falls short of the full clone set. An unresolved V gene accounts for under half of the shortfall where checked; the remainder is of unknown origin. Clonal size and the V and J genes are those of that table, whereas D and trimming came from the DNA. The sample includes about 33,000 clones, with around 78% observed a single time. The top ten hold approximately 38% of the sample.

The CDR3 covers 14 residues, taking in both the cysteine and the phenylalanine. The sequence is cut down to CDR3 DNA, 42 bases in frame from base 1. Relative to germline, V is missing 0 bases and J is missing 9 bases, with 1 base of the junction outside any gene match. Based on the germline V gene, the CDR1 and CDR2 sequences are MNHEY and SVGAGI. This sequence uses TRBV6-5 and TRBJ1-4, and 10 bases in between align with TRBD1. The origin of this receptor is a human donor with basal cell carcinoma. Sequenced material: PBMCs, taken before anti-PD-1 treatment. The CDR3 region has the sequence CASSYSGQGQKLFF. At the DNA level, the sequence is TGTGCCAGCAGTTACTCGGGACAGGGGCAAAAACTGTTTTTT.